This T cell receptor (beta chain) was identified in a study of T-cell memory formation after mild COVID-19 listed by TCRdb under 2021. For the study in its entirety: Most TCR sequence clusters were specific to one of the two donors. In a couple of donors, T-cell clones that expanded and contracted after mild COVID-19 were tracked by sequencing TCRalpha and TCRbeta repertoires over time. The cohort comprised two young, previously healthy adult volunteers, one female and one male.

Overall study results and their limits: The detection of some responding clones in pre-infection memory suggests that pre-existing cross-reactive memory T cells joined the SARS-CoV-2 response. Contracting CD4+ clones were located mainly in the CM and EM memory subsets, whereas CD8+ clones were found to be enriched in EMRA. The second-wave clones that peaked on day 37 were not confirmed to be SARS-CoV-2 specific. From day 15 to 85, contracting clones showed balanced CD4/CD8 phenotypes, whereas a second wave of clones that expanded from day 15 to 37 leaned towards CD4+. Only two mild cases were covered by the study, and larger cohorts that include severe cases with pre-infection samples were considered necessary.

V and J are truncated by 4 bases and 1 base respectively, leaving an intervening sequence of 8 bases. There are 14 amino acids in the CDR3, from cysteine to phenylalanine inclusive. Just CDR3 DNA is preserved here, 42 bases in frame from base 1. TCRdb lists the instrument as Illumina NovaSeq 6000. TCRalpha and TCRbeta cDNA libraries were constructed by 5'RACE with constant-segment primers, with sample barcodes and unique molecular identifiers being introduced. Trizol reagent was used to extract RNA from every sample. Amplification of the libraries took two PCR steps, and the second step added a second sample barcode plus Illumina TruSeq adapters. Libraries were sequenced on an Illumina NovaSeq with 2 x 150 bp paired-end reads. The study's processing was this. Demultiplexing of reads and collapsing into UMI-guided consensus sequences were performed with migec v1.2.7. Using mixcr v2.1.11, the UMI consensuses were aligned to TRA and TRB V and J templates and assembled into clonotypes. Expanded or contracted clonotypes were those called significant by both edgeR and NoisET, with noise models trained on biological replicates. For edgeR calls, the cutoffs were a false discovery rate-adjusted p below 0.01 and a log2 fold-change threshold of 1. As an exploratory analysis of dynamics, max-normalized trajectories of the 1000 most abundant clonotypes were examined with PCA combined with hierarchical clustering. Each responding clone was given a CD4 or CD8 phenotype based on the CD4+ and CD8+ repertoires, which had been sequenced separately. TCRdb's own reprocessing of the public reads used fastp at Q25 and MiXCR and kept productive beta chains. Merged by CDR3 protein, the rows form single entries marked with the most common genes and DNA. TCRdb, not the authors, supplied the V and J calls. Here the sample has some 210,000 distinct CDR3 sequences; around 25% occur a single time. The ten largest account for about an eighth of the sample.

A few counts support this clonotype. Its antigen is not yet known. Base quality data are lacking; no much larger clone is found one base away. PBMCs were isolated by Ficoll-Paque density gradient centrifugation. The sequence links TRBV12-3 or TRBV12-4 to TRBJ1-5; no D gene is confidently identified. The source is an adult woman who had mild COVID-19 (a few samples of this study predate the infection). The sample titles of this study are shuffled in the database, so cell type and time point are left out; the donor was told from shared clones. The sample comprised PBMCs or a T cell subset sorted from them (not recorded which). The nucleotide sequence reads TGTGCCAGCAGTTACTCCGGGAGCAATCAGCCCCAGCATTTT. Its amino acids are CASSYSGSNQPQHF.